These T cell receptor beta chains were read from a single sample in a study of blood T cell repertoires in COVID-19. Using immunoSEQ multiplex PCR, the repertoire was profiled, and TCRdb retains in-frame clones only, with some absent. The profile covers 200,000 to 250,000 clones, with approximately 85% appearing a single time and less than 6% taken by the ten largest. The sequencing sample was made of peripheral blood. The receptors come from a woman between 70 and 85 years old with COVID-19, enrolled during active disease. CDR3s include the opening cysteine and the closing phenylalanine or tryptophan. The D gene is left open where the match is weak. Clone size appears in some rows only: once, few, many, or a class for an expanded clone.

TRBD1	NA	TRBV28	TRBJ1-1	TGTGGAGCCGGGACAGGGGCGGCCATGAACACTGAAGCTTTCTTT	CGAGTGAAMNTEAFF
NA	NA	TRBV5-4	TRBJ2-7	TGTGCCAGCAGCTTGACAGGTACCTACGAGCAGTACTTC	CASSLTGTYEQYF
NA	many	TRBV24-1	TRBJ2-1	TGTGCCACCAGTGATTCCCGGGCAACAGGGCATGAGCAGTTCTTC	CATSDSRATGHEQFF
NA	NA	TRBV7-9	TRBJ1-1	TGTGCCAGCAGCTTACTAGAGGCTGAAGCTTTCTTT	CASSLLEAEAFF
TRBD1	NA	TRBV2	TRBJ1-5	TGTGCCAGCAGGGGCCGCGAGGGGGCTTCGAGCAATCAGCCCCAGCATTTT	CASRGREGASSNQPQHF
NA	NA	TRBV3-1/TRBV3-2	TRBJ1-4	TGTGCCAGCAGCCACCGAACTAATGAAAAACTGTTTTTT	CASSHRTNEKLFF
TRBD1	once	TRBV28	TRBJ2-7	TGTGCCAGCAGGGCACCGGGACAGGTCTACGAGCAGTACTTC	CASRAPGQVYEQYF
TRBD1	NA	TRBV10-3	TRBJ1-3	TGTGCCATCAGTGACCCATCTCAGACAGGGTCTGGAAACACCATATATTTT	CAISDPSQTGSGNTIYF
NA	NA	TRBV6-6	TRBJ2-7	TGTGCCAGCAACCTCTCGGACAGACCCTACGAGCAGTACTTC	CASNLSDRPYEQYF
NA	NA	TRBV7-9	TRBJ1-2	TGTGCCAGCAGCCCTAGCGGGGGTTCCCACTATGGCTACACCTTC	CASSPSGGSHYGYTF
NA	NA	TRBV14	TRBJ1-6	TGTGCCAGCAGGCAAACAGGGTCCAACAAGTCACCCCTCCACTTT	CASRQTGSNKSPLHF
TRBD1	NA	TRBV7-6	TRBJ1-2	TGTGCCAGCAGCTTAATGAGGGGACAGGCGACTGGCTACACCTTC	CASSLMRGQATGYTF
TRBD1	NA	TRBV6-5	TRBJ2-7	TGTGCCAGCAGAACCGGGACAGGGGGAATCTACGAGCAGTACTTC	CASRTGTGGIYEQYF
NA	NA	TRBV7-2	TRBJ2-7	TGTGCCAGCAGCCAAAACAACTACGAGCAGTACTTC	CASSQNNYEQYF
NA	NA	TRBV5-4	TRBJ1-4	TGTGCCAGCAGCTTGGCGGGCCCGGGAGGGGAAAAACTGTTTTTT	CASSLAGPGGEKLFF
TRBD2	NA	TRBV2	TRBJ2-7	TGTGCCAGCAAGACTAGCGGGAGCTCCTACGAGCAGTACTTC	CASKTSGSSYEQYF
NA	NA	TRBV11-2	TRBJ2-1	TGTGCCAGCAGCTCTGAGGGGGGGAGTTCCTACAATGAGCAGTTCTTC	CASSSEGGSSYNEQFF
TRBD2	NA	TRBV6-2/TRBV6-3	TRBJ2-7	TGTGCCAGCAGCGGTTTAGGCCCTCGCGGGAGCTCCTACGAGCAGTACTTC	CASSGLGPRGSSYEQYF
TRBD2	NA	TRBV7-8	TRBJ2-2	TGTGCCAGCAGCTCCTCCTTTCGCGGGAGAGGAACCGGGGAGCTGTTTTTT	CASSSSFRGRGTGELFF
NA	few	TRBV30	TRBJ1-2	TGTGCCTGGAGCAGGGAGGGTTGGAAGGACTATGGCTACACCTTC	CAWSREGWKDYGYTF
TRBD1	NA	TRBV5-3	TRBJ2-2	TGTGCCAGAAGCTCGGAGGGGGACAGGTCGAACACCGGGGAGCTGTTTTTT	CARSSEGDRSNTGELFF
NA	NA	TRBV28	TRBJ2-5	TGTGCCAGCAGTTCTTCTCGGAGGGCCGGGGAGACCCAGTACTTC	CASSSSRRAGETQYF
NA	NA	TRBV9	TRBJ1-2	TGTGCCAGCAGCCCCCAGGGGCCCTATGGCTACACCTTC	CASSPQGPYGYTF